The next 8 T cell receptor beta chains were all read from a single sample in a study of spatial heterogeneity in lung cancer. TCRdb reprocessed the 5' RACE reads via MiXCR and lists one record per CDR3 protein. The sample records approximately 39,000 distinct CDR3 sequences, less than 9% being singletons. The time point is: sample taken at primary tumor resection. The sequencing used PBMCs, collected at surgery. These receptors originate from a female donor with early-stage non-small cell lung cancer.

This clonotype was seen many times. J is TRBJ2-1 and V is TRBV6-2 or TRBV6-3, with 11 bases aligning to TRBD2. The CDR3 totals 16 residues. Germline CDR1 is MNHEY and CDR2 is SVGEGT. Germline trimming cut 3 bases from V and 8 bases from J; bases unmatched to any gene: 9. The CDR3 region has the DNA TGTGCCAGCAGTTATGCGTTAGCGGGGGGGCAGGATGAGCAGTTCTTC. Translation gives CASSYALAGGQDEQFF.

Ten or more counts support this clonotype. The DNA of the CDR3 is TGTGCCAGCAGCTTAGGCACCAGGGGGCTGTTAATTGGCAACTATGGCTACACCTTC. Protein: CASSLGTRGLLIGNYGYTF. The chain has TRBV7-9 and TRBJ1-2; 8 bases are a match to TRBD1. Germline CDR1 reads SEHNR; CDR2 reads FQNEAQ (reference sequence). V shed 1 base and J 2 bases; nucleotides not matched to a gene: 15. This CDR3 contains 19 residues.

This clonotype was picked up many times. The chain couples TRBV4-3 to TRBJ2-1; D unclear. The ends were cut back, 3 bases at V and 2 bases at J, with 5 bases in the middle. This CDR3 has 13 residues. Germline CDR1 is LGHNA and CDR2 is YSLEER. This CDR3 reads CASSHGAYNEQFF. Written as DNA, the CDR3 is TGCGCCAGCAGCCACGGAGCCTACAATGAGCAGTTCTTC.

This clonotype appeared a few times. The chain combines TRBV20-1 with TRBJ2-3; D is unclear. Germline V CDR1 and CDR2: DFQATT, SNEGSKA (reference sequence). V lost 6 bases and J 4 bases, leaving 11 bases between the germline ends. The CDR3 is 12 residues long. The chain's CDR3 is CSAVIWPDTQYF. Written as DNA, the CDR3 is TGCAGTGCGGTGATTTGGCCAGATACGCAGTATTTT.

The gene calls are TRBV28 and TRBJ2-3; D gene ambiguous. V lost 6 bases and J 2 bases, leaving 9 bases between the germline ends. This CDR3 has 13 residues. CDR1 is MDHEN and CDR2 is SYDVKM in the germline V gene. CDR3: CASRDWTTDTQYF. CDR3 bases: TGTGCCAGCAGGGATTGGACCACAGATACGCAGTATTTT.

This clonotype was observed once. This chain joins TRBV3-1 and TRBJ2-3; D is undetermined. From germline, CDR1 is LGHDT and CDR2 YNNKEL (reference sequence). V lost 1 base and J 9 bases, leaving 11 bases between the germline ends. The CDR3 is 13 residues long. Here the CDR3 DNA reads TGTGCCAGCAGCCAAGGAGAGCACGGGACGCAGTATTTT. Translating gives CASSQGEHGTQYF.

V gene TRBV5-1 combines with J gene TRBJ1-4, with TRBD1 matching 10 bases. Losses at the gene ends were 4 bases for V and 8 bases for J; bases not matched to a gene: 5. Germline CDR1 SGHRS, CDR2 YFSETQ. The CDR3 is 14 residues long. DNA for the CDR3: TGCGCCAGCAGCGGCTCGGACAGGGGGGAAAAACTGTTTTTT. This encodes CASSGSDRGEKLFF.

There are many counts of this clonotype. CDR3 sequence: CASRDQGAGNEKLFF. CDR3 nucleotide sequence: TGTGCCAGCAGGGACCAGGGGGCAGGAAATGAAAAACTGTTTTTT. The rearrangement uses TRBV7-9 and TRBJ1-4; 8 nucleotides line up with TRBD1. Trimming took 6 bases from V and 5 from J; bases not matched to a gene: 8. CDR3 length: 15 residues. CDR1 is SEHNR and CDR2 is FQNEAQ in the germline V gene (reference sequence).